Below, 10 T cell receptor beta chains from the same sample are listed, as sequenced in a study of CD8+ T cells in alopecia areata (dated by TCRdb to 2017 to 2018). Library construction relied on the immunoSEQ multiplex PCR assay. To provide template for TCR sequencing, every sample had RNA extracted and reverse transcribed into cDNA. What TCRdb holds here is the immuneACCESS table cut down to in-frame rearrangements. Part of the clones is not present; checked against another copy, under half of the missing clones reflect an unresolved V gene, and the others are unexplained. The sample records more than 90,000 clones, roughly 69% of which are singletons. Roughly 2.8% of the sample lies in the top ten. Sequencing was performed on CD4+ T cells sorted from blood. These receptor sequences come from a human donor in good health.

CDR3 nucleotides: TGTGCCAGCAGCTTTGGGGTGGGACAGCCCCAGCATTTT. It translates to CASSFGVGQPQHF. The genes are TRBV7-6 and TRBJ1-5; D remains unclear. Germline V gives CDR1 SGHVS, CDR2 FNYEAQ. This CDR3 spans 13 amino acids. V shed 3 bases and J shed 7 bases, with 10 bases lying between them.

This clone was detected only a few times. This sequence joins TRBV11-2 and TRBJ2-7; D unresolved. CDR3 size: 14 residues. V shed 5 bases and J shed 1 base, with 12 bases lying between them. Looked up from germline, CDR1 is SGHAT and CDR2 is FQNNGV. The CDR3 DNA sequence: TGTGCCAGCAGCAGCACAGCCCCTTCCTACGAGCAGTACTTC. Protein: CASSSTAPSYEQYF.

This chain connects TRBV28 to TRBJ1-4, with a possible D match to TRBD1 (5 bases). Germline CDR1 and CDR2: MDHEN and SYDVKM. Trimming left V 9 bases short and J 4 bases short, with 21 bases between. The CDR3 contains 16 residues. The CDR3 region has the DNA TGTGCCAGTCGCCCAGGGCGGGGGAGTCGTAATGAAAAACTGTTTTTT. It is translated as CASRPGRGSRNEKLFF.

This rearrangement joins TRBV4-1 to TRBJ2-5; 8 bases line up with TRBD2. Germline values: CDR1 MGHRA, CDR2 YSYEKL. CDR3 size: 16 residues. Germline trimming cut 3 bases from V and 0 bases from J; bases unmatched to any gene: 6. Here the CDR3 DNA reads TGCGCCAGCAGCCAGGGTCGGGGGGGCAACCAAGAGACCCAGTACTTC. It codes for CASSQGRGGNQETQYF.

This clone appeared a few times. The J gene is TRBJ1-5, the V gene TRBV30; TRBD1 aligns across 7 bases. Germline-derived CDR1 and CDR2 are GTSNPN and SVGIG (reference sequence). After removal of 0 bases from V and 6 bases from J, the junction contained 5 bases not matched to a gene. The CDR3 totals 14 residues. CDR3 protein: CAWSVRAGGQPQHF. The CDR3 DNA reads TGTGCCTGGAGTGTTCGGGCAGGGGGTCAGCCCCAGCATTTT.

The chain joins TRBV15 to TRBJ1-3; D is unresolved. The CDR3 extends over 17 amino acids. Germline V CDR1 and CDR2: LNHNV, YYDKDF (reference sequence). Trimming pared 1 base from V and 0 bases from J, leaving 13 bases between. The CDR3 loop is CATSRVMSTGSGNTIYF. The CDR3 DNA follows: TGTGCCACCAGCAGAGTGATGTCGACGGGCTCTGGAAACACCATATATTTT. The full variable domain, completed using reference TRBV15 and TRBJ1-3, is DAMVIQNPRYQVTQFGKPVTLSCSQTLNHNVMYWYQQKSSQAPKLLFHYYDKDFNNEADTPDNFQSRRPNTSFCFLDIRSPGLGDTAMYLCATSRVMSTGSGNTIYFGEGSWLTVV.

The V gene is TRBV6-5, the J gene TRBJ2-2; TRBD2 matches 11 bases. Germline CDR1 is MNHEY and CDR2 is SVGAGI. The CDR3 consists of 15 residues. Germline trimming cut 5 bases from V and 3 bases from J; bases unmatched to any gene: 2. The CDR3 loop is CASSRLAGYTGELFF. The CDR3, as DNA: TGTGCCAGCAGTAGACTAGCGGGGTACACCGGGGAGCTGTTTTTT.

The chain couples TRBV29-1 to TRBJ2-5; no clear D gene. Germline V gene data show CDR1 as SQVTM and CDR2 as ANQGSEA. This CDR3 spans 14 amino acids. Trimming removed 4 bases from V and 2 bases from J, with 14 bases in between. The CDR3, as DNA: TGCAGCGTTGTATTAGACCTGGTGCAAGAGACCCAGTACTTC. Encoded protein: CSVVLDLVQETQYF.

The chain employs TRBV5-1 and TRBJ1-1; 8 nucleotides match TRBD1. V lost 0 bases and J lost 1; bases outside the gene matches: 2. This CDR3 has 15 residues. Looked up from germline, CDR1 is SGHRS and CDR2 is YFSETQ. CDR3 in DNA: TGCGCCAGCAGCTTGGGCGACAGGGGGAACACTGAAGCTTTCTTT. It encodes CASSLGDRGNTEAFF. The whole variable domain, filled in from reference TRBV5-1 and TRBJ1-1, reads KAGVTQTPRYLIKTRGQQVTLSCSPISGHRSVSWYQQTPGQGLQFLFEYFSETQRNKGNFPGRFSGRQFSNSRSEMNVSTLELGDSALYLCASSLGDRGNTEAFFGQGTRLTVV.

The chain employs TRBV7-2 and TRBJ2-3; D is unclear. Between the trimmed V and J ends, which lost 2 bases and 4 bases, there was a span of 16 bases. This CDR3 has 16 residues. Germline V lookup: CDR1 SGHTA, CDR2 FQGNSA. Here the CDR3 reads CASSLRASQVADTQYF. The CDR3 nucleotides read TGTGCCAGCAGCTTAAGGGCCTCTCAAGTGGCAGATACGCAGTATTTT.